This T cell receptor (beta chain) was sequenced for a study of blood T cell repertoires in COVID-19. Study-level background: COVID-19 samples collected from the United States, Italy and Spain covered acute and convalescent phases. Sample material is recorded as cDNA or gDNA derived from T cells, B-cell-depleted T cells, or PBMCs.

Original methodology: Estimates of nucleated cell counts were drawn from the amplification of reference gene primers. Measured with immunoSEQ multiplex PCR; TCRdb has only the in-frame clones, and not every one. V, J and clone size were drawn from that table, and D and trimming were deduced from the DNA. The sample yields 55,000 to 75,000 clones, around 83% seen once. Per germline, CDR1 SGHTA and CDR2 FQGNSA. V was clipped by 6 bases and J by 6 bases, with 17 bases between them. The CDR3 covers 14 residues. The gene calls are TRBV7-2 and TRBJ1-2; tentatively, D is TRBD1 (6 bases). Sequencing was performed on peripheral blood. The receptor was isolated from a human donor in a cohort sampled during active COVID-19. The CDR3, as DNA: TGTGCCAGCAGACGTGGGGGGGCGCTGGATGGCTACACCTTC. As protein: CASRRGGALDGYTF.